This TCR beta chain was found in a study of blood T cell repertoires in COVID-19. Study information: From the United States, Italy and Spain came samples of acute and convalescent COVID-19. Sources were T cells, B-cell-depleted T cells, or PBMCs; the material itself was cDNA or gDNA.

Authors' processing steps: From reference gene primer amplification, estimates of nucleated cell counts were derived. Measured with immunoSEQ multiplex PCR; TCRdb has only the in-frame clones, and not every one. D and trimming were read from the DNA, whereas the V and J calls and clone size are those reported in that table. The repertoire includes around 270,000 clones, about 80% of them detected once, and approximately 14% sits in the top ten. Seattle patients were enrolled during active infection and followed longitudinally. CDR3 length: 14 amino acids. The receptor was derived from a person aged 65 to 85 with COVID-19, enrolled during active disease. The rearrangement links TRBV21-1 to TRBJ1-5. TRBV21-1 is tagged as a pseudogene. The material sequenced was peripheral blood. The CDR3 protein is CASRAGGNNQPQHF. The CDR3 coding sequence is TGTGCCAGCAGGGCGGGGGGTAACAATCAGCCCCAGCATTTT.